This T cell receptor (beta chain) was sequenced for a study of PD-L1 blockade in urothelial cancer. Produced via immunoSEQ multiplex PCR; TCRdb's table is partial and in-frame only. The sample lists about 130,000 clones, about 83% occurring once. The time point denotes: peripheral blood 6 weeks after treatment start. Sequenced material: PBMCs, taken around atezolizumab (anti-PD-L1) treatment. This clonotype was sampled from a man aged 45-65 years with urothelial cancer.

For the CDR3, the DNA is TGTGCCAGCAGCCCGGGACAGGGTGTCGGCGAGCAGTACTTC. It translates to CASSPGQGVGEQYF. The V call is TRBV9, the J call TRBJ2-7; 9 nucleotides agree with TRBD1. The CDR3 loop spans 14 amino acids. Germline V gives CDR1 SGDLS, CDR2 YYNGEE. Trimming took 4 bases from V and 6 from J; bases not matched to a gene: 8. The whole variable domain, remainder taken from reference TRBV9 and TRBJ2-7, is DSGVTQTPKHLITATGQRVTLRCSPRSGDLSVYWYQQSLDQGLQFLIQYYNGEERAKGNILERFSAQQFPDLHSELNLSSLELGDSALYFCASSPGQGVGEQYFGPGTRLTVT.